Presented here are 21 T cell receptor beta chains from one specimen sequenced in a study of blood T cells in healthy people across ages. Using a J-beta primer mix together with a sample-barcoded 5' primer, a second PCR was run for roughly 6 to 12 cycles. TCRdb analysed the 5' RACE reads with MiXCR anew, one entry per CDR3 protein. Of under 2 million distinct CDR3 sequences listed, roughly 30% are singletons. Sequencing was carried out using blood. The receptors come from a woman aged 25 to 39 in good health.

This clonotype came up many times. This sequence joins TRBV6-2 or TRBV6-3 and TRBJ2-1, with 9 bases identical to TRBD2. The CDR3 runs 15 residues. J was trimmed by 7 bases and V by 0 bases; bases with no gene match: 4. Germline V gives CDR1 MNHEY, CDR2 SVGEGT. The CDR3 reads CASSYSAGGRNEQFF. The CDR3 coding sequence is TGTGCCAGCAGTTACTCAGCGGGGGGAAGGAATGAGCAGTTCTTC.

J is TRBJ2-1 and V is TRBV19; possible D gene TRBD2, 5 bases. The closer fit of TRBJ2-7 to the DNA end suggests the J call may be wrong. CDR3 size: 13 residues. Germline CDR1 reads LNHDA; CDR2 reads SQIVND (reference sequence). The CDR3 nucleotides are TGTGCCAGTAGTATTAGCGCCTACAATGAGCAGTACTTC. It codes for CASSISAYNEQYF.

This clonotype showed up just a few times. The rearrangement uses TRBV11-2 and TRBJ2-1; 9 nucleotides agree with TRBD1. Germline V CDR1 and CDR2: SGHAT, FQNNGV. Unmatched junction bases numbered 6, after V lost 4 bases and J lost 2 bases. CDR3 length: 16 amino acids. CDR3 sequence reads: CASSSIGQGTYNEQFF. The CDR3 DNA reads as TGTGCCAGCAGCTCCATCGGACAGGGGACCTACAATGAGCAGTTCTTC.

This clonotype was seen once. A read error may be the cause here, since a much bigger clone is one base away. The genes are TRBV5-1 and TRBJ2-7, with 7 bases fitting TRBD2. This CDR3 comprises 14 residues. Germline lookup yields CDR1 SGHRS and CDR2 YFSETQ. V gave up 0 bases and J gave up 7 bases; unmatched junction bases: 7. The CDR3 loop reads CASSLGRLAREQYF. The CDR3 DNA reads TGCGCCAGCAGCTTGGGGAGACTAGCCAGGGAGCAGTACTTC.

The chain carries TRBV20-1 and TRBJ2-4; maybe TRBD1 (6 bases). The J call may be mistaken, given a closer DNA end match to TRBJ2-7. The CDR3 length is 13 residues. CDR1 DFQATT and CDR2 SNEGSKA come from the germline V gene (reference sequence). The CDR3 spells CSARTGLKNEQYF. The CDR3 DNA follows: TGCAGTGCTAGAACAGGGTTGAAGAACGAGCAGTACTTC.

This clonotype has just a few counts. The genes are TRBV20-1 and TRBJ2-1; D remains unclear. Trimming pared 3 bases from V and 12 bases from J, leaving 12 bases between. This CDR3 is built from 11 residues. The V gene's germline CDR1 is DFQATT and CDR2 SNEGSKA (reference sequence). The CDR3 coding sequence is TGCAGTGCTAGTCCCTCCTTGGTGCAGTTCTTC. It encodes CSASPSLVQFF.

This clonotype was seen only a few times. The genes are TRBV7-2 and TRBJ2-3, with D unresolved. Trimming removed 4 bases from V and 6 bases from J, with 8 bases in between. The CDR3 is 12 amino acids. CDR1 is SGHTA, CDR2 FQGNSA, per germline. Written as DNA, the CDR3 is TGTGCCAGCAGCTCCCTGTTGGATACGCAGTATTTT. As protein: CASSSLLDTQYF.

This clonotype was detected only a few times. This sequence joins TRBV29-1 and TRBJ2-7; TRBD1 agrees at 9 bases. The CDR3 has 14 amino acids. Germline V gene data show CDR1 as SQVTM and CDR2 as ANQGSEA. The ends lost 6 bases at V and 5 bases at J; junction bases unmatched: 11. The CDR3 loop is CSVPQGADLNEQYF. CDR3 in DNA: TGCAGCGTACCACAGGGGGCGGATCTCAACGAGCAGTACTTC.

The V call is TRBV29-1, the J call TRBJ2-7, with 12 bases identical to TRBD1. V lost 4 bases and J lost 7; bases outside the gene matches: 8. The CDR3 contains 14 residues. The V gene's germline CDR1 is SQVTM and CDR2 ANQGSEA. In DNA form, the CDR3 reads TGCAGCGTTGGGGGGGACAGGGGGCATTTGGAGCAGTACTTC. Translated, it gives CSVGGDRGHLEQYF.

The chain carries TRBV28 and TRBJ2-7; D perhaps matches TRBD2 (6 bases). Germline V gene lookup returns CDR1 MDHEN and CDR2 SYDVKM. The CDR3 runs to 15 residues. The V end was cut by 6 bases, the J end by 6 bases, with 21 bases between. CDR3: CASSYSGTSPREQYF. For the CDR3, the DNA is TGTGCCAGCAGCTACTCCGGGACTTCTCCTCGCGAGCAGTACTTC.

About this clonotype: A read error likely explains this, since a far larger clone differs by one base. The chain is built from TRBV7-2 and TRBJ2-1; 7 bases are a match to TRBD2. The germline gives CDR1 SGHTA, CDR2 FQGNSA. This CDR3 is built from 15 residues. V dropped 5 bases and J dropped 7; count of bases not matched to a gene: 11. The CDR3 coding sequence is TGTGCCAGCAGCCTCGGGGCTAGCGGTAGGAATGAGCAGTTCTTC. This gives the protein CASSLGASGRNEQFF.

V usage is TRBV24-1 and J usage is TRBJ2-1; D gene uncertain. The germline CDR1 and CDR2 sequences are KGHDR and SFDVKD. CDR3 length: 14 residues. V lost 1 base, J lost 7 bases, and 10 bases lay in between. CDR3 region: CATSDFADGNEQFF. DNA of the CDR3: TGTGCCACCAGTGATTTCGCCGACGGGAATGAGCAGTTCTTC.

This chain links TRBV5-1 with TRBJ2-3; D is perhaps TRBD1 (6 bases). Germline values: CDR1 SGHRS, CDR2 YFSETQ. This CDR3 contains 15 residues. Deletions cut 0 bases from V and 6 bases from J, with 14 bases between. CDR3 sequence: CASSLGRTAMDTQYF. In nucleotides, the CDR3 is TGCGCCAGCAGCTTGGGCAGGACAGCCATGGATACGCAGTATTTT.

In its sample, this clonotype was seen a few times. CDR3 in DNA: TGCGCCAGCAGCCGCCAGACAGGCATCGAGACCCAGTACTTC. It yields the protein CASSRQTGIETQYF. The chain uses TRBV5-1 and TRBJ2-5; maybe TRBD1 (6 bases). Trimming removed 4 bases at V and 5 bases at J, with 15 bases between. Germline CDR1 and CDR2: SGHRS and YFSETQ. The CDR3 has 14 amino acids.

In regard to this clonotype: A junction end diverges from the germline sequence, so it may reflect a read error. The chain uses TRBV28 and TRBJ2-1; 14 bases are shared with TRBD2. CDR1 is MDHEN, CDR2 SYDVKM, per germline. The CDR3 totals 17 residues. CDR3 sequence: CASSSTLGTSGSNERFF. DNA for the CDR3: TGTGCCAGCAGTTCAACACTCGGGACTAGCGGGAGTAATGAGCGGTTCTTC. The variable domain in full, completed from reference TRBV28 and TRBJ2-1, reads DVKVTQSSRYLVKRTGEKVFLECVQDMDHENMFWYRQDPGLGLRLIYFSYDVKMKEKGDIPEGYSVSREKKERFSLILESASTNQTSMYLCASSSTLGTSGSNERFFGPGTRLTVL.

Concerning this clonotype: One end of the junction is discordant with germline, which a read error may explain. The chain recombines TRBV27 with TRBJ2-6; the D gene is possibly TRBD2 (6 bases). The CDR3 runs 17 residues. Germline assignment: CDR1 MNHEY and CDR2 SMNVEV (reference sequence). CDR3 coding DNA: TGTGCCAGCAGTTTGGAGGGGTGGGGCTCTGGGGCCAGCGTCCTGACTTTC. As protein: CASSLEGWGSGASVLTF.

This clonotype was seen a few times. The CDR3 DNA is TGTGCCAGCAGTAATCTGGCGGGGGGGAGCACAGATACGCAGTATTTT. This encodes CASSNLAGGSTDTQYF. This chain uses TRBV6-1 with TRBJ2-3, with 9 nucleotides matching TRBD2. CDR1 and CDR2 (germline): MNHNS, SASEGT. Germline trimming cut 5 bases from V and 0 bases from J; bases unmatched to any gene: 6. CDR3 size: 16 residues.

V and J are TRBV29-1 and TRBJ2-7; a weak D match, TRBD2 (6 bases). Trimming left V 5 bases short and J 3 bases short, with 14 bases between. The CDR3 is made up of 13 amino acids. The germline V gene has CDR1 SQVTM and CDR2 ANQGSEA. The CDR3 region is CSVSVRERYEQYF. CDR3 nucleotide sequence: TGCAGCGTTTCCGTCCGGGAGCGCTACGAGCAGTACTTC.

This clonotype was observed a few times. This chain links TRBV29-1 with TRBJ1-1; no reliable D call. Per germline, CDR1 SQVTM and CDR2 ANQGSEA. The CDR3 extends over 11 amino acids. The DNA for the CDR3 is TGCAGTGGCAACGGGAACACTGAAGCTTTCTTT. Translation gives CSGNGNTEAFF. Filled out from reference TRBV29-1 and TRBJ1-1, the complete variable domain reads SAVISQKPSRDICQRGTSLTIQCQVDSQVTMMFWYRQQPGQSLTLIATANQGSEATYESGFVIDKFPISRPNLTFSTLTVSNMSPEDSSIYLCSGNGNTEAFFGQGTRLTVV.

This chain links TRBV7-2 with TRBJ2-7, with D unresolved. The V end lost 2 bases, the J end lost 6 bases, and 11 bases lay between the germline ends. The CDR3 spans 13 residues. Germline loops: CDR1 SGHTA, CDR2 FQGNSA. CDR3 bases: TGTGCCAGCAGCTTATCCGGTTCGGTCGAGCAGTACTTC. Amino acid sequence: CASSLSGSVEQYF.

This clonotype was picked up one time. The J gene is TRBJ2-3, the V gene TRBV7-7, with 13 bases matching TRBD2. CDR1 SSHAT and CDR2 FNYEAQ come from the germline V gene (reference sequence). V lost 6 bases and J lost 10; bases outside the gene matches: 16. The CDR3 has 17 amino acids. CDR3 in amino acids: CASSPGLAGTSGAAQYF. DNA of the CDR3: TGTGCCAGCAGTCCGGGACTAGCGGGAACTTCAGGGGCGGCGCAGTATTTT.